Below are 15 T cell receptor beta chains sequenced from a single sample in a study of cytomegalovirus exposure and HLA in healthy donors. With 60 Vbeta and 13 Jbeta primers, the PCR was carried out. Assay used: immunoSEQ multiplex PCR; TCRdb lists only in-frame clones, some missing. The repertoire consists of approximately 130,000 clones, with 8.5% to 9% occurring once and the leading ten covering less than 6.5%. Sequencing was done on a sample of PBMCs. These receptors were obtained from a middle-aged woman in good health and CMV-seropositive.

This clone was seen only a few times. The gene calls are TRBV5-1 and TRBJ2-5; 7 bases fit TRBD2. The CDR3 has 15 amino acids. Unmatched junction bases numbered 8, after V lost 0 bases and J lost 6 bases. Germline V gene sequence: CDR1 SGHRS, CDR2 YFSETQ. CDR3 coding DNA: TGCGCCAGCAGCTTGGAAGTCAGGGAGGGGAAGACCCAGTACTTC. Translated: CASSLEVREGKTQYF.

The table lists this clone with a few counts. The genes are TRBV30 and TRBJ2-7; D is undetermined. V lost 7 bases, J lost 2 bases, and 15 bases lay in between. Germline V gene data show CDR1 as GTSNPN and CDR2 as SVGIG (reference sequence). This CDR3 is built from 13 residues. The CDR3 protein is CASRTPLTYEQYF. CDR3 coding DNA: TGTGCCTCGAGAACTCCACTTACCTACGAGCAGTACTTC.

The chain employs TRBV27 and TRBJ1-5, with D possibly TRBD1 on 5 matching bases. The CDR3 totals 17 residues. In germline, CDR1 is MNHEY, CDR2 SMNVEV (reference sequence). The V gene lost 5 bases and the J gene lost 6 bases, with 23 bases spanning the gap. As DNA, the CDR3 is TGTGCCAGCAGTCCCTTGACGAGGGGCGGCGGGGCTCAGCCCCAGCATTTT. Translation gives CASSPLTRGGGAQPQHF.

This clone was counted a few times. The chain has TRBV5-8 and TRBJ1-6; D is unclear. Trimming removed 3 bases at V and 11 bases at J, with 12 bases between. The V gene's germline CDR1 is SGHTS and CDR2 YDEGEE. This CDR3 has 13 residues. CDR3 protein: CASSSLDIPPLHF. CDR3 DNA sequence: TGTGCCAGCAGCTCACTAGACATACCACCCCTCCACTTT.

The chain recombines TRBV5-8 with TRBJ2-2; weak D call: TRBD2 (6 bases). Germline CDR1 reads SGHTS; CDR2 reads YDEGEE. Trimming took 4 bases from V and 9 from J, leaving 13 bases between them. This CDR3 has 13 amino acids. CDR3 nucleotide sequence: TGTGCCAGCAGCCGGGACTGGATCAGGGAGCTGTTTTTT. Its protein is CASSRDWIRELFF.

V gene TRBV28 combines with J gene TRBJ2-2; 9 bases fit TRBD2. The CDR3 has 14 residues. CDR1 is MDHEN and CDR2 is SYDVKM in the germline V gene. Trimming removed 10 bases from V and 2 bases from J; junction bases left unmatched: 5. The CDR3 region has the DNA TGTGCCACCAGCGGGGGGTCTAACACCGGGGAGCTGTTTTTT. Translating gives CATSGGSNTGELFF.

The chain has TRBV5-4 and TRBJ1-1; tentatively, D is TRBD1 (6 bases). Trimming took off 2 bases at V and 1 base at J, with 9 bases between the two ends. This CDR3 spans 14 amino acids. CDR1 is SGHNT and CDR2 is YYREEE in the germline V gene (reference sequence). CDR3 nucleotide sequence: TGTGCCAGCAGCTTTATCAGGGGGAACACTGAAGCTTTCTTT. Protein sequence: CASSFIRGNTEAFF.

The genes are TRBV28 and TRBJ1-2, with 12 positions matching TRBD1. Germline trimming cut 5 bases from V and 2 bases from J; bases unmatched to any gene: 9. Germline CDR1 reads MDHEN; CDR2 reads SYDVKM. CDR3 size: 17 residues. CDR3 coding DNA: TGTGCCAGCAGTCTCACCCCCGGGACAGGGGGCAACTATGGCTACACCTTC. Amino acid sequence: CASSLTPGTGGNYGYTF.

The chain uses TRBV5-1 and TRBJ1-4; a possible D gene is TRBD1 (6 bases). This CDR3 is built from 15 residues. Germline CDR1 and CDR2: SGHRS and YFSETQ. V lost 2 bases and J 5 bases, leaving 13 bases between the germline ends. The CDR3 is CASSLQGPSNEKLFF. In nucleotides, the CDR3 is TGCGCCAGCAGCTTACAGGGCCCCTCGAATGAAAAACTGTTTTTT.

The chain uses TRBV7-9 and TRBJ2-2, with TRBD1 matching 7 bases. Germline trimming cut 1 base from V and 5 bases from J; bases unmatched to any gene: 4. CDR1 and CDR2 (germline): SEHNR, FQNEAQ (reference sequence). The CDR3 loop spans 15 amino acids. The CDR3 DNA reads TGTGCCAGCAGCTTAGGGACAGGAAATACCGGGGAGCTGTTTTTT. It is translated as CASSLGTGNTGELFF. Full variable domain (outside the CDR3, taken from reference TRBV7-9 and TRBJ2-2): DTGVSQNPRHKITKRGQNVTFRCDPISEHNRLYWYRQTLGQGPEFLTYFQNEAQLEKSRLLSDRFSAERPKGSFSTLEIQRTEQGDSAMYLCASSLGTGNTGELFFGEGSRLTVL.

This clone was observed a handful of times. This rearrangement joins TRBV7-6 to TRBJ2-1; TRBD2 is a possible D gene (6 bases). The CDR3 extends over 14 amino acids. With 5 bases removed from V and 2 bases from J, the gap between germline ends came to 10 bases. The germline CDR1 and CDR2 sequences are SGHVS and FNYEAQ. CDR3 coding DNA: TGTGCCAGCAGCAAAGGAGGGGCCTACAATGAGCAGTTCTTC. It codes for CASSKGGAYNEQFF.

This clone was observed a few times. This chain uses TRBV5-1 with TRBJ1-2, with a weak D call TRBD1 (5 bases). The CDR3 runs to 13 residues. V dropped 3 bases and J dropped 6 bases, with 12 bases sitting between them. CDR1 is SGHRS and CDR2 is YFSETQ in the germline V gene. As DNA, the CDR3 is TGCGCCAGCAGCTCAGGGTCTAAGGATGGCTACACCTTC. It specifies CASSSGSKDGYTF.

This clone was seen a few times. CDR3 in amino acids: CASSQAAHSAYEQYF. The CDR3 DNA follows: TGTGCCAGCAGTCAAGCTGCCCACTCGGCCTACGAGCAGTACTTC. The rearrangement uses TRBV27 and TRBJ2-7; no clear D gene. There are 15 residues in the CDR3. The V and J ends lost 5 bases and 2 bases respectively, with 16 bases between them. Germline-derived CDR1 and CDR2 are MNHEY and SMNVEV (reference sequence).

This chain uses TRBV6-5 with TRBJ1-5; unclear D gene. The germline V gene has CDR1 MNHEY and CDR2 SVGAGI. V was shortened by 10 bases and J by 0 bases, with 16 bases between the two germline ends. CDR3 length: 15 amino acids. In nucleotides, the CDR3 is TGTGCCACCGCGAGGGCAGGATATAGCAATCAGCCCCAGCATTTT. This codes for CATARAGYSNQPQHF.

This clone was observed a few times. The chain uses TRBV2 and TRBJ1-4; D possibly corresponds to TRBD1 (5 bases). This CDR3 has 15 amino acids. Trimming cost V 6 bases and J 5 bases, with 16 bases left between them. In germline, CDR1 is SNHLY, CDR2 FYNNEI. The CDR3 spells CASSPRQPRNEKLFF. CDR3 DNA sequence: TGTGCCAGCAGCCCCCGACAGCCAAGAAATGAAAAACTGTTTTTT.